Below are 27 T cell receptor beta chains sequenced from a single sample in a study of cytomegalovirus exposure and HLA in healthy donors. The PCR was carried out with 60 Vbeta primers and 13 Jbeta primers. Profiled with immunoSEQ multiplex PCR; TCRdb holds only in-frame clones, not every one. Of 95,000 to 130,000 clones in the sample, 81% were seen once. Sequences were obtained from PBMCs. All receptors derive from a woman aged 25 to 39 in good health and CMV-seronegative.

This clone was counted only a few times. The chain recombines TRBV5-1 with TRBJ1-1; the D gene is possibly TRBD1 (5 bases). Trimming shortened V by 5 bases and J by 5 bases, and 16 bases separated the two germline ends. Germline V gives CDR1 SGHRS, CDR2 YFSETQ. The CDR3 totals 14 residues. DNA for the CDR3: TGCGCCAGCAGGGGTTCCCAAGGGGATACTGAAGCTTTCTTT. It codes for CASRGSQGDTEAFF.

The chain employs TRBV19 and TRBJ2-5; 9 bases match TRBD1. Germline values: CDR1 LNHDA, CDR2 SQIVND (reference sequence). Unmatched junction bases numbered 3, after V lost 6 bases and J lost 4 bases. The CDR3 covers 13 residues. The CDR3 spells CASSRQGGETQYF. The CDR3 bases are TGTGCCAGTAGCAGACAGGGGGGAGAGACCCAGTACTTC.

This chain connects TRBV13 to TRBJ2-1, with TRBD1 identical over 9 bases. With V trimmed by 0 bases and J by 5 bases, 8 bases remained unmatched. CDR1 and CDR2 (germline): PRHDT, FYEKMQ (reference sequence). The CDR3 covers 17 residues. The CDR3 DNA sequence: TGTGCCAGCAGCTTAGGCCTATTTAGGACAGGGGACAATGAGCAGTTCTTC. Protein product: CASSLGLFRTGDNEQFF.

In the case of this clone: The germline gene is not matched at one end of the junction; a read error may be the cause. As DNA, the CDR3 is TGCGCCAGCAGCCTAGGACTAGCGGGAGTAGTCTTC. The encoded protein is CASSLGLAGVVF. This sequence joins TRBV10-2 and TRBJ2-1, with 13 bases matching TRBD2. This CDR3 has 12 residues. CDR1 is WSHSY, CDR2 SAAADI, per germline.

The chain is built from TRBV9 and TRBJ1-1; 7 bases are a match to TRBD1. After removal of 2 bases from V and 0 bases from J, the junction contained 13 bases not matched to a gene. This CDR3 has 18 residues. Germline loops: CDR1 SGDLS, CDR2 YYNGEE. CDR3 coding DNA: TGTGCCAGCAGCGTCCTATTCCCAGGGGGTTCAATGAACACTGAAGCTTTCTTT. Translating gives CASSVLFPGGSMNTEAFF. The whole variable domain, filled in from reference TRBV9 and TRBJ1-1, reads DSGVTQTPKHLITATGQRVTLRCSPRSGDLSVYWYQQSLDQGLQFLIQYYNGEERAKGNILERFSAQQFPDLHSELNLSSLELGDSALYFCASSVLFPGGSMNTEAFFGQGTRLTVV.

This chain's CDR3 is CASSQDMEETGSYEQYF. In DNA, the CDR3 is TGTGCCAGCAGCCAAGACATGGAGGAGACAGGGTCTTACGAGCAGTACTTC. This chain uses TRBV4-2 with TRBJ2-7, with 7 nucleotides matching TRBD1. The CDR3 has 17 amino acids. The J segment lost 4 bases and the V segment lost 0 bases, leaving 12 bases of the junction unmatched. CDR1 LGHNA and CDR2 YNFKEQ come from the germline V gene.

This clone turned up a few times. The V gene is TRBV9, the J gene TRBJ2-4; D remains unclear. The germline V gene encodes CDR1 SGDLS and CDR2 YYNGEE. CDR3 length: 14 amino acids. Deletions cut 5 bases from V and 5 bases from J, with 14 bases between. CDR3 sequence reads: CASSGLRSENIQYF. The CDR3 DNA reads TGTGCCAGCAGTGGCCTGAGAAGCGAAAACATTCAGTACTTC.

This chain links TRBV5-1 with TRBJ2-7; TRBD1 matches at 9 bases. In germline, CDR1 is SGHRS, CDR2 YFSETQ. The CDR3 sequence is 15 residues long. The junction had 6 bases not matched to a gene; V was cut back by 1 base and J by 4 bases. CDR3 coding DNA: TGCGCCAGCAGCTTGACCACAGGGGGCGGGTACGAGCAGTACTTC. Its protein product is CASSLTTGGGYEQYF. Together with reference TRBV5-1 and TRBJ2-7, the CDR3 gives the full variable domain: KAGVTQTPRYLIKTRGQQVTLSCSPISGHRSVSWYQQTPGQGLQFLFEYFSETQRNKGNFPGRFSGRQFSNSRSEMNVSTLELGDSALYLCASSLTTGGGYEQYFGPGTRLTVT.

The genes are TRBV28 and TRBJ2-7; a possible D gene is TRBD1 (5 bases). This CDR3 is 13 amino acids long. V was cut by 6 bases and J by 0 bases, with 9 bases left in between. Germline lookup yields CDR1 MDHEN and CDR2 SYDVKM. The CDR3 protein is CASRPTGSYEQYF. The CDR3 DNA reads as TGTGCCAGCAGACCAACAGGCTCCTACGAGCAGTACTTC. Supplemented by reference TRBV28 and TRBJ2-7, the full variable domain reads DVKVTQSSRYLVKRTGEKVFLECVQDMDHENMFWYRQDPGLGLRLIYFSYDVKMKEKGDIPEGYSVSREKKERFSLILESASTNQTSMYLCASRPTGSYEQYFGPGTRLTVT.

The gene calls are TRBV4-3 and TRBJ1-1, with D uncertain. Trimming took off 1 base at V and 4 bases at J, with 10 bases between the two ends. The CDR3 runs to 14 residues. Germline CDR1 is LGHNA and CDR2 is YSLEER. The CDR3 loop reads CASSQGGLPTEAFF. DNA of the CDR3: TGCGCCAGCAGCCAAGGAGGGCTACCCACTGAAGCTTTCTTT.

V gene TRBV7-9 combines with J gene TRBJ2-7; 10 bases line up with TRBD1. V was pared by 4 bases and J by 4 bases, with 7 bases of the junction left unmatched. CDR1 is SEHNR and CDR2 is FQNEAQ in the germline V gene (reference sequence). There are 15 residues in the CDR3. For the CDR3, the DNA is TGTGCCAGCAGCTCCGCCGGGACAGGGGTTTACGAGCAGTACTTC. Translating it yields CASSSAGTGVYEQYF. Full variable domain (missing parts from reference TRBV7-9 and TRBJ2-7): DTGVSQNPRHKITKRGQNVTFRCDPISEHNRLYWYRQTLGQGPEFLTYFQNEAQLEKSRLLSDRFSAERPKGSFSTLEIQRTEQGDSAMYLCASSSAGTGVYEQYFGPGTRLTVT.

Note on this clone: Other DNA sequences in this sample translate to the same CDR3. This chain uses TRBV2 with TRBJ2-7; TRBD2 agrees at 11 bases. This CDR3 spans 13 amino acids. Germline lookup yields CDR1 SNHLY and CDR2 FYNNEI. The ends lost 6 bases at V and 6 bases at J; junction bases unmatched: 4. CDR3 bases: TGTGCCAGCAGCGATGGACTAGCGGGCGAGCAGTACTTC. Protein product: CASSDGLAGEQYF.

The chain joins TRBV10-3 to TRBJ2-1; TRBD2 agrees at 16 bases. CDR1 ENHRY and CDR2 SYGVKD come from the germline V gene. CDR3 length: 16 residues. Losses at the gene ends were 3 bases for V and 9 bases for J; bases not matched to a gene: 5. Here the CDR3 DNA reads TGTGCCATCAGTGATTCGGGACTAGCGGGAGGGTTTGAGCAGTTCTTC. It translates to CAISDSGLAGGFEQFF.

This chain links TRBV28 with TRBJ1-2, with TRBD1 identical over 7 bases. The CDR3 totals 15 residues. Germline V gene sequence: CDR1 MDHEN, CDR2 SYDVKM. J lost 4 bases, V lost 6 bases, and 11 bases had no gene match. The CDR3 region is CASRRGQRRSYGYTF. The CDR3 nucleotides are TGTGCCAGCAGGAGGGGGCAACGGAGATCCTATGGCTACACCTTC.

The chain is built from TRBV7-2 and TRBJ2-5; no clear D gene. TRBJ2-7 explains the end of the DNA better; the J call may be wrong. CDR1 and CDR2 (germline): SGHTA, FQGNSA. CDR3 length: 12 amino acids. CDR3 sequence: CASSSNSYEQYF. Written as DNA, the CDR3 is TGTGCCAGCAGCTCTAACTCCTACGAGCAGTACTTC.

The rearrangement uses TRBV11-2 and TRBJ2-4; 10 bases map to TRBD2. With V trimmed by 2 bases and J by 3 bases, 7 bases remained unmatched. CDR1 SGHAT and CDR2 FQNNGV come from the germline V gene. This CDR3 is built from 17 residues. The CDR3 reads CASSLTSGMDHKNIQYF. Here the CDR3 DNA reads TGTGCCAGCAGCTTAACTAGCGGGATGGACCACAAAAACATTCAGTACTTC.

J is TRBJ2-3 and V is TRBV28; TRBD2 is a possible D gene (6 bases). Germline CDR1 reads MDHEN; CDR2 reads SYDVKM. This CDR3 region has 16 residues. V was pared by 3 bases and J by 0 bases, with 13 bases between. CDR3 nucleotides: TGTGCCAGCAGTTTTAAGTCTAGCGCTAGCACAGATACGCAGTATTTT. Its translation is CASSFKSSASTDTQYF.

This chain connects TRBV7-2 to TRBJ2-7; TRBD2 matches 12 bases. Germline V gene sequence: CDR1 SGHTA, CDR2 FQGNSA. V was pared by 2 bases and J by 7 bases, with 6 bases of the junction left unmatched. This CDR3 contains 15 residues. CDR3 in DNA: TGTGCCAGCAGCTTACTAGCGGGAGGGGGGCGGGAGCAGTACTTC. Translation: CASSLLAGGGREQYF.

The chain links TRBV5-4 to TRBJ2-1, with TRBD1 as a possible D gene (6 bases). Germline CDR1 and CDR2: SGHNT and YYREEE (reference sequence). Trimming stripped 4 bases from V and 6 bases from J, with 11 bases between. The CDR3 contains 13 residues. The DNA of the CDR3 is TGTGCCAGCAGCGGGGTAGGGGGCAATGAGCAGTTCTTC. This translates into CASSGVGGNEQFF.

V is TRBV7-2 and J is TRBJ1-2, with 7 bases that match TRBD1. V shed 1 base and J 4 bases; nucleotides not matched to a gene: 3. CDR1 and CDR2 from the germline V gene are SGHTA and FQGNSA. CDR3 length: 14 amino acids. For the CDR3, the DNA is TGTGCCAGCAGCTTAGACAGGGGAAGCTATGGCTACACCTTC. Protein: CASSLDRGSYGYTF.

The CDR3 coding sequence is TGTGCCTGGAGTCCACCAGGGACAGGGGGCAGGCCACCCCTCCACTTT. Amino acid sequence: CAWSPPGTGGRPPLHF. This rearrangement joins TRBV30 to TRBJ1-6; TRBD1 agrees at 12 bases. Germline assignment: CDR1 GTSNPN and CDR2 SVGIG (reference sequence). This CDR3 region has 16 residues. The V gene end was trimmed by 2 bases and the J gene end by 11 bases; junction bases not matched to a gene: 10.

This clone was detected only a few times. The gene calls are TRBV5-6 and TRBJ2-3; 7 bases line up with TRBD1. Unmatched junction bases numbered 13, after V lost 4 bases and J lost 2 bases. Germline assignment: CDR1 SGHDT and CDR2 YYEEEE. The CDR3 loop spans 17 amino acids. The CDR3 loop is CASSKRQGVPSTDTQYF. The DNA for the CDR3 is TGTGCCAGCAGCAAACGACAGGGAGTGCCGTCCACAGATACGCAGTATTTT.

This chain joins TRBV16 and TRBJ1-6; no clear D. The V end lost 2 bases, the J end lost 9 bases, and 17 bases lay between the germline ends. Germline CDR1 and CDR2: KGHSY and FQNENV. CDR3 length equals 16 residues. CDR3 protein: CASSQDRSEQGSPLHF. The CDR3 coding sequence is TGTGCCAGCAGCCAAGATCGAAGCGAACAAGGTTCACCCCTCCACTTT. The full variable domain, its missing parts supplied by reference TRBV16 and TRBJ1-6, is GEEVAQTPKHLVRGEGQKAKLYCAPIKGHSYVFWYQQVLKNEFKFLISFQNENVFDETGMPKERFSAKCLPNSPCSLEIQATKLEDSAVYFCASSQDRSEQGSPLHFGNGTRLTVT.

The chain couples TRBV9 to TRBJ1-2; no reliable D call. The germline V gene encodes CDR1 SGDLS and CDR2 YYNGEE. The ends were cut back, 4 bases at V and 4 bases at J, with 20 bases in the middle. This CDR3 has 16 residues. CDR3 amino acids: CASSTIHTGQSYGYTF. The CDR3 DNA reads TGTGCCAGCAGCACTATACACACCGGTCAGAGCTATGGCTACACCTTC.

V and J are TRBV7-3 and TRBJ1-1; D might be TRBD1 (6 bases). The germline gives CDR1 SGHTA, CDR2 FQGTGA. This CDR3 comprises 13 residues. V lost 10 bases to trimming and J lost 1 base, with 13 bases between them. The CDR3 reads CATRRDTNTEAFF. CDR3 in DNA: TGTGCCACTCGCAGGGACACGAACACTGAAGCTTTCTTT. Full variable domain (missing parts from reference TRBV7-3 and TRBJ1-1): GAGVSQTPSNKVTEKGKYVELRCDPISGHTALYWYRQSLGQGPEFLIYFQGTGAADDSGLPNDRFFAVRPEGSVSTLKIQRTERGDSAVYLCATRRDTNTEAFFGQGTRLTVV.

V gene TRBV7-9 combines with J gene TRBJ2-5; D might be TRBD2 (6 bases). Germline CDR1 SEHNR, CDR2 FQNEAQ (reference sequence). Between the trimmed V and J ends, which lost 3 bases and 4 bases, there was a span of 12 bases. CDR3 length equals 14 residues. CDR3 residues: CASSFSAGLETQYF. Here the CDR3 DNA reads TGTGCCAGCAGCTTTAGCGCGGGACTAGAGACCCAGTACTTC.

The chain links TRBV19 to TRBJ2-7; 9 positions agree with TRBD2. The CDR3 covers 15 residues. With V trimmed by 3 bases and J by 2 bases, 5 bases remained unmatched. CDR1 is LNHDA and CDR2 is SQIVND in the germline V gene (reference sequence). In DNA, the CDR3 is TGTGCCAGTAGTATGGGGCTAGCGGGAACCTACGAGCAGTACTTC. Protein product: CASSMGLAGTYEQYF.